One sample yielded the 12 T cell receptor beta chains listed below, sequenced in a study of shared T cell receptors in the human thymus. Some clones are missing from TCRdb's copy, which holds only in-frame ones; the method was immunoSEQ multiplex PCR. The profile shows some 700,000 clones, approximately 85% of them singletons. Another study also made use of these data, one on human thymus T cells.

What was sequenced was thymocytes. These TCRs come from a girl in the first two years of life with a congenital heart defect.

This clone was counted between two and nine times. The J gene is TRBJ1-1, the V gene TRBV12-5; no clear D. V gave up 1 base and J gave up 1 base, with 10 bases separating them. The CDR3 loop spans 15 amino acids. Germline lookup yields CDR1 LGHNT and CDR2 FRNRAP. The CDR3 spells CASGLGEAGNTEAFF. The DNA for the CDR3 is TGTGCTAGTGGTTTGGGGGAGGCAGGGAACACTGAAGCTTTCTTT.

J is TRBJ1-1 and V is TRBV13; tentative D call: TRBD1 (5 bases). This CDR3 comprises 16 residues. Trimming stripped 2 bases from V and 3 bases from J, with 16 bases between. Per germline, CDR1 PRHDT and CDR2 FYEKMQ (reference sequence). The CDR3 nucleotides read TGTGCCAGCAGCTTAATTCCCAGGGTAGGGGACACTGAAGCTTTCTTT. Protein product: CASSLIPRVGDTEAFF.

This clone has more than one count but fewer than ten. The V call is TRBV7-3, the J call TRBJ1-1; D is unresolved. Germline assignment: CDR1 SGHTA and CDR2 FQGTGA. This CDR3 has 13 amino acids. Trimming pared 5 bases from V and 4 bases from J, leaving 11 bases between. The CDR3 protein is CASSLKPGTEAFF. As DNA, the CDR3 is TGTGCCAGCAGCCTTAAGCCGGGCACTGAAGCTTTCTTT. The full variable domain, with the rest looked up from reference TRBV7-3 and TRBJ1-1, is GAGVSQTPSNKVTEKGKYVELRCDPISGHTALYWYRQSLGQGPEFLIYFQGTGAADDSGLPNDRFFAVRPEGSVSTLKIQRTERGDSAVYLCASSLKPGTEAFFGQGTRLTVV.

In DNA, the CDR3 is TGTGCCAGTAGTATCGACAGGGGGCATGGAAACACCATATATTTT. This codes for CASSIDRGHGNTIYF. The chain couples TRBV19 to TRBJ1-3, with 10 bases that match TRBD1. The germline CDR1 and CDR2 sequences are LNHDA and SQIVND (reference sequence). The CDR3 covers 15 residues. V lost 3 bases, J lost 3 bases, and 2 bases stayed unmatched.

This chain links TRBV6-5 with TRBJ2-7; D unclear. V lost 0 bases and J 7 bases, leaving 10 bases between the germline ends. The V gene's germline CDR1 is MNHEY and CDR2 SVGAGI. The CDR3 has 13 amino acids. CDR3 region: CASSYSISEEQYF. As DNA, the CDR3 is TGTGCCAGCAGTTACTCAATCTCGGAGGAGCAGTACTTC.

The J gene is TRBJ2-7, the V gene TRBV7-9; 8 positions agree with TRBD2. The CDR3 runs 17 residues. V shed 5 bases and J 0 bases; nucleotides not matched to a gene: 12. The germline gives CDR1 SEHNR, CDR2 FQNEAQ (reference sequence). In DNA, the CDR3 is TGTGCCAGCAGCGGCATGTTGAGCGGGGGACTCTCCTACGAGCAGTACTTC. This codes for CASSGMLSGGLSYEQYF.

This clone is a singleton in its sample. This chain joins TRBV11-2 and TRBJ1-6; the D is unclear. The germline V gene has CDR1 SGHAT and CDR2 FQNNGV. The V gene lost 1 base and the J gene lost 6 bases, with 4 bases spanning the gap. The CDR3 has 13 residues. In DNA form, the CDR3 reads TGTGCCAGCAGCTTAGCTCTTAATTCACCCCTCCACTTT. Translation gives CASSLALNSPLHF.

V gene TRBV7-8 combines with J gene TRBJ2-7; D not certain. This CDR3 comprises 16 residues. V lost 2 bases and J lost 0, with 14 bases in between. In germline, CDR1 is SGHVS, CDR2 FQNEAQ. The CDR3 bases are TGTGCCAGCAGCTTATCTGAGACTGATAACTCCTACGAGCAGTACTTC. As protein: CASSLSETDNSYEQYF.

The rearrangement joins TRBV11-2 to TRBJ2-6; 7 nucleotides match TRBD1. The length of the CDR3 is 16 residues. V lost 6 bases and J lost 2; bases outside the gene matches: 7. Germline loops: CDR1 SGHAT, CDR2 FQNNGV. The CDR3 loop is CASRSTGEAGANVLTF. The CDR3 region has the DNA TGTGCCAGCAGGTCTACAGGGGAAGCTGGGGCCAACGTCCTGACTTTC.

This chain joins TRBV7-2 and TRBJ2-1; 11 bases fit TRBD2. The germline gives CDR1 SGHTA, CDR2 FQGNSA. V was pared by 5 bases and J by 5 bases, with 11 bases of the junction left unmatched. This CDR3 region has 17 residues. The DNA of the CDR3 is TGTGCCAGCAGCGCCGTATGCCTAGCGGGGGGCAACAATGAGCAGTTCTTC. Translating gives CASSAVCLAGGNNEQFF.

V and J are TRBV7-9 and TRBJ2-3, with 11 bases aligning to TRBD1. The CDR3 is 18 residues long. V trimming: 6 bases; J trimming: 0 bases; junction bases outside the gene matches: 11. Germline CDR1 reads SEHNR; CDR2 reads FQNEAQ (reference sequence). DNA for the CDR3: TGTGCCAGCAGTCCTCATGGACAGGGGGCGCCGAGCACAGATACGCAGTATTTT. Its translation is CASSPHGQGAPSTDTQYF.

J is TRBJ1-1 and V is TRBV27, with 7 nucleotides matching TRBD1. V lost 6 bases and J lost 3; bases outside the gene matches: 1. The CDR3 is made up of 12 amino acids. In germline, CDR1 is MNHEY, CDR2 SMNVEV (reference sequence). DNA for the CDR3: TGTGCCAGCAGCAGGGGGGACACTGAAGCTTTCTTT. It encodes CASSRGDTEAFF.